This TCR beta chain came from a study of blood T cells in healthy people across ages. Looking at the study overall: In model experiments, template switching was able to capture about one barcoded beta molecule for every two T cells that were present.

Through a sample-barcoded 5' primer and a J-beta primer mix, a second PCR was run for roughly 6 to 12 cycles. A template-switch adaptor with 12 random nucleotides tagged each cDNA molecule. MiXCR, applied by TCRdb to the 5' RACE reads, yields one record per CDR3 protein. The sample holds approximately 800,000 distinct CDR3 sequences, about 26% seen once. This CDR3 contains 15 residues. Between the trimmed V and J ends, which lost 0 bases and 2 bases, there was a span of 10 bases. Germline V gene sequence: CDR1 SGDLS, CDR2 YYNGEE. At least 5.5 micrograms of total RNA were extracted per sample. The same sample was also used in a study of T cells of mothers and their children. From that paper: Donation involved a few healthy Caucasian mothers and the six children that they had.

Sequencing used blood. The chain carries TRBV9 and TRBJ2-3; weak D call: TRBD2 (6 bases). The TCR sequence derives from a boy between 5 and 17 years old in good health. Written as DNA, the CDR3 is TGTGCCAGCAGCGTAGCGGGGGACTTCACAGATACGCAGTATTTT. Translated, it gives CASSVAGDFTDTQYF.